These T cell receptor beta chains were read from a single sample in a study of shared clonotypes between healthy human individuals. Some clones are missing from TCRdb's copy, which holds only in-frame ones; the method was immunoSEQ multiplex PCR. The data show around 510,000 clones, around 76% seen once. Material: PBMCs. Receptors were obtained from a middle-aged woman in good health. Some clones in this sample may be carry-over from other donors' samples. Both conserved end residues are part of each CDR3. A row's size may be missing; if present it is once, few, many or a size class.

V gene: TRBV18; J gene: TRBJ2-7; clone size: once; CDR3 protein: CASSPNGLSYEQYF
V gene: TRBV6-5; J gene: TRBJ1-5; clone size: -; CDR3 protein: CAGSSQRNQPQHF
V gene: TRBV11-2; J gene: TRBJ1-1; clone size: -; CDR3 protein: CASSLFQIRKMNTEAFF
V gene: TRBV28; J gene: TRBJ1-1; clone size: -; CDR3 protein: CASSLYPGQGPNTEAFF
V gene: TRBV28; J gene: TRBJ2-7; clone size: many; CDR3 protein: CASSFHTSGKSYEQYF
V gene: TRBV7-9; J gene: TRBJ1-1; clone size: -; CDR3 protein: CASSLGQANTEAFF
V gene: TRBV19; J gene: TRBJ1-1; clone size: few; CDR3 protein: CASSIRVWAEAFF
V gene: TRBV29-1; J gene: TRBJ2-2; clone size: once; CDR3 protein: CSVGTSGTNTGELFF
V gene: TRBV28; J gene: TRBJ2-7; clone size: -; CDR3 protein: CASRDSFHEQYF
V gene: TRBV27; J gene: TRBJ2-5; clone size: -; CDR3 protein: CASSSEGARETQYF
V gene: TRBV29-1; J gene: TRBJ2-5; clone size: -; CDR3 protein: CSVEAGLGETQYF
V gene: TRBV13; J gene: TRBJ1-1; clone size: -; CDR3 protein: CASSLSGGNTEAFF
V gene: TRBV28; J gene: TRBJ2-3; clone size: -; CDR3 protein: CAGSAGTDTQYF
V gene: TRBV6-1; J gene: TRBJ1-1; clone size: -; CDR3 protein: CASSNSAEAFF
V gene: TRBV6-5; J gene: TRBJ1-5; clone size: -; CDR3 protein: CASTPPGPNQPQHF
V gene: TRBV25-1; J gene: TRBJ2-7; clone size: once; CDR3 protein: CASSHMSEYEQYF
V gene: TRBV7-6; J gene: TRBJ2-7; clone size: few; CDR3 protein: CASSLAGGREQYF
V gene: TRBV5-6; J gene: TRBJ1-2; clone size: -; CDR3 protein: CASSLFTANYGYTF
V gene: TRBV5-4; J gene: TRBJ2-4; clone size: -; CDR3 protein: CASSLGLGEENIQYF
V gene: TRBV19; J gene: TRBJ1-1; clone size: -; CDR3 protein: CASRRGGNTEAFF
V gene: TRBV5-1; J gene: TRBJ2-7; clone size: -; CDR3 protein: CASSSPPGRLSYEQYF
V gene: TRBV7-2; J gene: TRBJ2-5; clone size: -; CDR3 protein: CASSRGGQGKEETQYF
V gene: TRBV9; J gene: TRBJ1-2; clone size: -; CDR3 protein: CASSPPTGNYGYTF
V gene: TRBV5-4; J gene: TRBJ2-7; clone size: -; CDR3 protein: CASSLGANYEQYF
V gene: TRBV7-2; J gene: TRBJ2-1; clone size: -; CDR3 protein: CASRPGLAGASYNEQFF
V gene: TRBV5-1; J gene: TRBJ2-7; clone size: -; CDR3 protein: CASSSGNSYEQYF
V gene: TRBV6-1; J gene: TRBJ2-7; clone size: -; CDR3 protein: CASSEGWTSYEQYF
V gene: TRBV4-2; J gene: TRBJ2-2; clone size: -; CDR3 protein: CASSHVGGGDGVGELFF
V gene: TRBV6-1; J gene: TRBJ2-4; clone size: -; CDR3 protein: CASSERARGGHGIQYF
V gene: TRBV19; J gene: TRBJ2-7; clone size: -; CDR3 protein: CASKPAGTSYEQYF
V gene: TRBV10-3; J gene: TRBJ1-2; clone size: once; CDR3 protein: CAISESETGLGNYGYTF
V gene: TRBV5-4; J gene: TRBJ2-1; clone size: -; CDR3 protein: CATGTRGNEQFF
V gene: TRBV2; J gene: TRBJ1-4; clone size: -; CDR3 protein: CASRRRAIEKLFF
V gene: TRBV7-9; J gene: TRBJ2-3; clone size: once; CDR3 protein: CASSLSLAARDTQYF
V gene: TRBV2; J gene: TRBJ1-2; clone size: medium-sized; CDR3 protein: CASSEGGTVYGYTF
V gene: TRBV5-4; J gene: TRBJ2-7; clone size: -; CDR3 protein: CASRRQGEFHEQYF
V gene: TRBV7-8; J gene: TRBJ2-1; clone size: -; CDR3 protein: CASSSSGTSGRYEQFF
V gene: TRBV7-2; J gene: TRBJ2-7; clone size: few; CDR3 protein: CASSFTSGTGYEQYF
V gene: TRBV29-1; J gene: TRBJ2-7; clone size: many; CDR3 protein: CSVEVGAGEQYF
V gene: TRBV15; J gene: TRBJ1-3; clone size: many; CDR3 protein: CATSRAFRSSGNTIYF
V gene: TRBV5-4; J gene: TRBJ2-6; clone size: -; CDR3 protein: CASSFVGANVLTF